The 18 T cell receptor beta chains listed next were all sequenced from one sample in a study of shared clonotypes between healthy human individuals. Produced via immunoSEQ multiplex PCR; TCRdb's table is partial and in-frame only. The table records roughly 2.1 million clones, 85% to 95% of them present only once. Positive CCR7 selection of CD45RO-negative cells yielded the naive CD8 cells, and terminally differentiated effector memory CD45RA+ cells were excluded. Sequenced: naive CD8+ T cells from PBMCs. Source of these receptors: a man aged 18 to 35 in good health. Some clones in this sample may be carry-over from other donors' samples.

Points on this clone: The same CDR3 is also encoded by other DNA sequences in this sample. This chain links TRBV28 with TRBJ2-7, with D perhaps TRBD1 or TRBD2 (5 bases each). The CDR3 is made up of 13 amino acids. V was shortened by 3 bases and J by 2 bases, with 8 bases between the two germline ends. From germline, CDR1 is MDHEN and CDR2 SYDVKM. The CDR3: CASSFLGAYEQYF. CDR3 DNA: TGTGCCAGCAGTTTTTTGGGGGCCTACGAGCAGTACTTC.

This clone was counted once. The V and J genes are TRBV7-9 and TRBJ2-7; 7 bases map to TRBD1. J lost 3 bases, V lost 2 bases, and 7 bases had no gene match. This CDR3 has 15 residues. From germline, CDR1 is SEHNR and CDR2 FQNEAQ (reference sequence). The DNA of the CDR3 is TGTGCCAGCAGCTTACTACAGGGGCCCTACTACGAGCAGTACTTC. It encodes CASSLLQGPYYEQYF. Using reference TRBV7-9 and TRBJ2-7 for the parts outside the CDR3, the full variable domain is DTGVSQNPRHKITKRGQNVTFRCDPISEHNRLYWYRQTLGQGPEFLTYFQNEAQLEKSRLLSDRFSAERPKGSFSTLEIQRTEQGDSAMYLCASSLLQGPYYEQYFGPGTRLTVT.

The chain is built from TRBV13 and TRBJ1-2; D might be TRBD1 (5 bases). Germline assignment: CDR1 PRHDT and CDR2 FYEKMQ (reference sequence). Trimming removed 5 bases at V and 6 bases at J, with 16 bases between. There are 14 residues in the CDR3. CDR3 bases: TGTGCCAGCAGCCCGGGTTGGGGGGTCGATGGCTACACCTTC. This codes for CASSPGWGVDGYTF.

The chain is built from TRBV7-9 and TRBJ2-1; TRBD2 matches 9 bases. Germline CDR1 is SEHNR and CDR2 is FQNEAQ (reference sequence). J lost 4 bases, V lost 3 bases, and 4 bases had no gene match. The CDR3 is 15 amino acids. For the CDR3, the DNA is TGTGCCAGCAGCTTCGGGCTAGCGGGATACAATGAGCAGTTCTTC. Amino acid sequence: CASSFGLAGYNEQFF.

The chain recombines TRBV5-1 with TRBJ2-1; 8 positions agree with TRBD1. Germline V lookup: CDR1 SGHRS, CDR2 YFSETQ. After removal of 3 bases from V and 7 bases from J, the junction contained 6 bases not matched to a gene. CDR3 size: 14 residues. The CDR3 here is CASSSGQGLNEQFF. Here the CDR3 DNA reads TGCGCCAGCAGCTCCGGACAGGGCTTAAATGAGCAGTTCTTC. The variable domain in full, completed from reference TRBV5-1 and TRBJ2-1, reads KAGVTQTPRYLIKTRGQQVTLSCSPISGHRSVSWYQQTPGQGLQFLFEYFSETQRNKGNFPGRFSGRQFSNSRSEMNVSTLELGDSALYLCASSSGQGLNEQFFGPGTRLTVL.

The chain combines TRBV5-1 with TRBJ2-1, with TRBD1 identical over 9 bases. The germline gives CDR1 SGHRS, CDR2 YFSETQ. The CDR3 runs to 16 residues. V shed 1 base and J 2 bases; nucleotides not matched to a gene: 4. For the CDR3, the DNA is TGCGCCAGCAGCTTGAAGGGACAGGGCCCCTACAATGAGCAGTTCTTC. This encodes CASSLKGQGPYNEQFF.

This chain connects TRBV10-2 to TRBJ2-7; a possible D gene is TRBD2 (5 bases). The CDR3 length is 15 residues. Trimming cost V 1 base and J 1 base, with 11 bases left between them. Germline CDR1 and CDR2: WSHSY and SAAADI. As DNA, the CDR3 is TGCGCCAGCAGTGAGTGGATTGGCGGGTCCTACGAGCAGTACTTC. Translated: CASSEWIGGSYEQYF.

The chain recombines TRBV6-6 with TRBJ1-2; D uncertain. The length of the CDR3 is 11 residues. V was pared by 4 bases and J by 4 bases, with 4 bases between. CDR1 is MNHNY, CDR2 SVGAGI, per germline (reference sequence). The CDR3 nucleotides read TGTGCCAGCAGTTCCCGCTATGGCTACACCTTC. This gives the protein CASSSRYGYTF.

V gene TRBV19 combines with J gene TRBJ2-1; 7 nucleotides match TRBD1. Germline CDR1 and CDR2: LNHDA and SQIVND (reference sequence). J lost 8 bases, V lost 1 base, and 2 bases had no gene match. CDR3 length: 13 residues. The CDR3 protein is CASSIVRGHEQFF. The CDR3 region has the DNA TGTGCCAGTAGTATAGTGAGGGGGCATGAGCAGTTCTTC. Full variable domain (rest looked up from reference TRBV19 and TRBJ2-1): DGGITQSPKYLFRKEGQNVTLSCEQNLNHDAMYWYRQDPGQGLRLIYYSQIVNDFQKGDIAEGYSVSREKKESFPLTVTSAQKNPTAFYLCASSIVRGHEQFFGPGTRLTVL.

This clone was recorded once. The CDR3 region is CASSLDTAQGIWYGYTF. DNA of the CDR3: TGTGCCAGCAGCTTAGATACGGCACAGGGGATTTGGTATGGCTACACCTTC. The chain carries TRBV11-2 and TRBJ1-2, with 7 bases lining up with TRBD1. The ends lost 0 bases at V and 5 bases at J; junction bases unmatched: 12. Looked up from germline, CDR1 is SGHAT and CDR2 is FQNNGV. CDR3 length: 17 residues.

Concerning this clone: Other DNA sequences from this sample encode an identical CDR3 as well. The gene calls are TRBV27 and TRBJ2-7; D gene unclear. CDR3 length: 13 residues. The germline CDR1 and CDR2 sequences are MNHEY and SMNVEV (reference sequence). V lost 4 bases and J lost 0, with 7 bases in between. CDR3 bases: TGTGCCAGCAGTTGGGGTTCCTCCTACGAGCAGTACTTC. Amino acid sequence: CASSWGSSYEQYF.

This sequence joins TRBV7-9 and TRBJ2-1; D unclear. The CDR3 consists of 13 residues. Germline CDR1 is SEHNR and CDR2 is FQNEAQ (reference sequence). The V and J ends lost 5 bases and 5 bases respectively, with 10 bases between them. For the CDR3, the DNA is TGTGCCAGCAGCCCTCGGACGAACAATGAGCAGTTCTTC. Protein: CASSPRTNNEQFF.

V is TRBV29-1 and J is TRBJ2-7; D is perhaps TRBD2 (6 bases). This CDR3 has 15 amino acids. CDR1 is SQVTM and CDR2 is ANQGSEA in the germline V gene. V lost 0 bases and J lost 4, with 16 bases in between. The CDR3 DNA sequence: TGCAGCGTTGAAGATCCCCGGACGGAGGGTTACGAGCAGTACTTC. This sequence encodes CSVEDPRTEGYEQYF.

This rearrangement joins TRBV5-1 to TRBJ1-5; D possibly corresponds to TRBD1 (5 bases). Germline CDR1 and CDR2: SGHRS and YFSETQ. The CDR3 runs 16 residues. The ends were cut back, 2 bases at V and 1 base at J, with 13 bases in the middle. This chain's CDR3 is CASSLGVLGSNQPQHF. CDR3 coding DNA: TGCGCCAGCAGCTTAGGGGTCCTAGGAAGCAATCAGCCCCAGCATTTT.

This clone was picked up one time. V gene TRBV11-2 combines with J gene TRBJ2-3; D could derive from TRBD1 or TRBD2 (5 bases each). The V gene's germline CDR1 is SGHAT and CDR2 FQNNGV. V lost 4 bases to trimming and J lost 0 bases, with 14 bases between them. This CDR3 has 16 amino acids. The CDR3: CASSYSQGRSTDTQYF. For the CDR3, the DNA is TGTGCCAGCAGCTATTCTCAGGGACGTAGCACAGATACGCAGTATTTT. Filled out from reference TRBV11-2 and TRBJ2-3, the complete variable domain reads EAGVAQSPRYKIIEKRQSVAFWCNPISGHATLYWYQQILGQGPKLLIQFQNNGVVDDSQLPKDRFSAERLKGVDSTLKIQPAKLEDSAVYLCASSYSQGRSTDTQYFGPGTRLTVL.

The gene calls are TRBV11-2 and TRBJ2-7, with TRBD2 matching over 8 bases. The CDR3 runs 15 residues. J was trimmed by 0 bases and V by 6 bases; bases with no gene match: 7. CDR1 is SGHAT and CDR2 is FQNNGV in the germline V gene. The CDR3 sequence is CASSPGGALSYEQYF. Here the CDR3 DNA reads TGTGCCAGCAGTCCGGGAGGGGCACTCTCCTACGAGCAGTACTTC. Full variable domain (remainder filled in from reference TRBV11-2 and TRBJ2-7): EAGVAQSPRYKIIEKRQSVAFWCNPISGHATLYWYQQILGQGPKLLIQFQNNGVVDDSQLPKDRFSAERLKGVDSTLKIQPAKLEDSAVYLCASSPGGALSYEQYFGPGTRLTVT.

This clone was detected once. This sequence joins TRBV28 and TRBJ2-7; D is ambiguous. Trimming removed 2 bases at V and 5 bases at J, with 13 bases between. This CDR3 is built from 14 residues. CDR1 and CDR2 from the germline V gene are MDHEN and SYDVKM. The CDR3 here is CASSLVGRGNEQYF. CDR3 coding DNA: TGTGCCAGCAGTTTAGTAGGGCGAGGCAACGAGCAGTACTTC. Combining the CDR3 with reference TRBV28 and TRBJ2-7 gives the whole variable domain DVKVTQSSRYLVKRTGEKVFLECVQDMDHENMFWYRQDPGLGLRLIYFSYDVKMKEKGDIPEGYSVSREKKERFSLILESASTNQTSMYLCASSLVGRGNEQYFGPGTRLTVT.

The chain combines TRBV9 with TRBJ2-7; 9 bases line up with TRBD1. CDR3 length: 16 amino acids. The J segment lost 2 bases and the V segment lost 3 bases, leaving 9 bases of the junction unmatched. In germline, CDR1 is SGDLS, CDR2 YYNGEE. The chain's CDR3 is CASSADRGSTTYEQYF. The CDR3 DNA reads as TGTGCCAGCAGCGCGGACAGGGGATCCACCACCTACGAGCAGTACTTC.